The 26 T cell receptor beta chains below all came from one sample that was sequenced in a study of T cells in Graves' hyperthyroidism and ophthalmopathy (dated by TCRdb to between 2018 and 2020). Library construction relied on multiplex PCR. Sequencing took place on an Illumina HiSeq 2000. The TCR beta CDR3 regions were amplified from the RNA transcripts. The first round of RT-PCR for the TCR CDR3 was performed with the HTBI primer set and the Qiagen OneStep RT-PCR kit. TCRdb reran the public reads through fastp at Q25 and MiXCR, keeping productive beta chains. Each entry merges the rows of one CDR3 protein and shows their most common DNA and genes. In all, the sample holds a few hundred thousand distinct CDR3 sequences, and 15% to 18% of those were seen once. Jointly, the top ten make up roughly 7.3% of the sample. The specimen sequenced was blood. These TCRs come from a woman aged 25 to 39 with Graves' hyperthyroidism.

This clonotype was seen many times. The chain carries TRBV29-1 and TRBJ2-7; a weak D match, TRBD1 (7 bases). Trimming pared 5 bases from V and 5 bases from J, leaving 10 bases between. The CDR3 is made up of 11 amino acids. Per the germline V gene, CDR1 is SQVTM and CDR2 is ANQGSEA. The CDR3 loop reads CSVTRGDEQYF. CDR3 DNA sequence: TGCAGCGTTACCAGGGGGGACGAGCAGTACTTC.

This clonotype was counted at least ten times. V is TRBV28 and J is TRBJ2-7; D gene unclear. The CDR3 contains 13 residues. Germline CDR1 and CDR2: MDHEN and SYDVKM. V shed 6 bases and J shed 2 bases, with 11 bases lying between them. CDR3 in DNA: TGTGCCAGCAGCCTCACGTCTCCCTACGAGCAGTACTTC. Translated, it gives CASSLTSPYEQYF.

This clonotype was observed at least ten times. The rearrangement links TRBV30 to TRBJ1-3, with 7 bases that match TRBD1. V lost 8 bases to trimming and J lost 0 bases; unmatched junction nucleotides: 7. CDR3 size: 14 residues. Germline-derived CDR1 and CDR2 are GTSNPN and SVGIG (reference sequence). CDR3 residues: CAGEGTASGNTIYF. CDR3 bases: TGTGCCGGGGAGGGGACAGCCTCTGGAAACACCATATATTTT.

This clonotype was detected only a few times. This chain connects TRBV29-1 to TRBJ2-2; 13 positions agree with TRBD2. CDR3 size: 14 residues. In germline, CDR1 is SQVTM, CDR2 ANQGSEA. With 7 bases clipped from V and 7 bases from J, the junction kept 6 bases outside the gene matches. CDR3 bases: TGCAGCGCGGGACTAGCGGGAATGGGCGGGGAGCTGTTTTTT. Translating gives CSAGLAGMGGELFF.

The chain carries TRBV7-6 and TRBJ2-7, with 14 bases matching TRBD2. V was clipped by 7 bases and J by 5 bases; unmatched bases: 10. CDR3 length equals 16 residues. Germline CDR1 and CDR2: SGHVS and FNYEAQ. The CDR3 coding sequence is TGTGCCAGCAACACCGGACTAGCGGGAGGAACCCACGAGCAGTACTTC. Encoded protein: CASNTGLAGGTHEQYF.

This clonotype has at least ten counts. V and J are TRBV6-5 and TRBJ2-7; 9 nucleotides match TRBD1. V was clipped by 2 bases and J by 4 bases; unmatched bases: 9. This CDR3 is built from 16 residues. Germline V gene sequence: CDR1 MNHEY, CDR2 SVGAGI. The CDR3 protein is CASSYEHPGQGYEQYF. CDR3 DNA sequence: TGTGCCAGCAGTTACGAACACCCGGGACAGGGATACGAGCAGTACTTC.

This clonotype was seen ten or more times. The V call is TRBV5-1, the J call TRBJ2-6; the D gene could be TRBD1 or TRBD2 (5 bases each). The CDR3 has 19 amino acids. The V gene's germline CDR1 is SGHRS and CDR2 YFSETQ. Between the trimmed V and J ends, which lost 3 bases and 2 bases, there was a span of 21 bases. The CDR3 sequence: CASSWADGTARAGANVLTF. The CDR3 DNA sequence: TGCGCCAGCAGCTGGGCCGACGGGACGGCCCGAGCTGGGGCCAACGTCCTGACTTTC. The variable domain in full, completed from reference TRBV5-1 and TRBJ2-6, reads KAGVTQTPRYLIKTRGQQVTLSCSPISGHRSVSWYQQTPGQGLQFLFEYFSETQRNKGNFPGRFSGRQFSNSRSEMNVSTLELGDSALYLCASSWADGTARAGANVLTFGAGSRLTVL.

This clonotype showed up many times. This rearrangement joins TRBV12-3 or TRBV12-4 to TRBJ2-2; D remains unclear. V was shortened by 3 bases and J by 5 bases, with 10 bases between the two germline ends. The CDR3 is 14 amino acids. This CDR3 is CASSFPEKTGELFF. The CDR3 DNA sequence: TGTGCCAGCAGTTTTCCAGAAAAGACCGGGGAGCTGTTTTTT.

This sequence joins TRBV29-1 and TRBJ2-5; D is undetermined. The germline gives CDR1 SQVTM, CDR2 ANQGSEA. V was trimmed by 4 bases and J by 3 bases, leaving 3 bases between them. This CDR3 has 10 amino acids. CDR3 DNA: TGCAGCGTTGGGGAAGAGACCCAGTACTTC. The encoded protein is CSVGEETQYF.

Notes on this clonotype: Its ends do not fully match the called genes, so a read error is possible. The V call is TRBV3-1, the J call TRBJ2-5; D possibly corresponds to TRBD1 (6 bases). Per germline, CDR1 LGHDT and CDR2 YNNKEL (reference sequence). The CDR3 totals 14 residues. The CDR3: CASSLGGAGETRYF. CDR3 nucleotide sequence: TGTGCCAGCAGCCTAGGGGGAGCCGGAGAGACCCGGTACTTC.

This chain joins TRBV28 and TRBJ1-2, with D possibly matching TRBD1 (5 bases). Trimming removed 8 bases at V and 0 bases at J, with 10 bases between. The germline CDR1 and CDR2 sequences are MDHEN and SYDVKM. CDR3 length equals 13 residues. The CDR3 DNA reads as TGTGCCAGCGAAAAGGGGTCTAACTATGGCTACACCTTC. It translates to CASEKGSNYGYTF.

This chain connects TRBV19 to TRBJ1-5; TRBD1 is a possible D gene (5 bases). The CDR3 is 15 amino acids. CDR1 is LNHDA, CDR2 SQIVND, per germline (reference sequence). Deletions cut 4 bases from V and 0 bases from J, with 10 bases between. Written as DNA, the CDR3 is TGTGCCAGTAGTAGGGGACGGTATAGCAATCAGCCCCAGCATTTT. Protein product: CASSRGRYSNQPQHF.

This clonotype came up many times. This chain links TRBV12-3 or TRBV12-4 with TRBJ2-3, with D unclear. Trimming took off 6 bases at V and 2 bases at J, with 15 bases between the two ends. CDR3 size: 15 residues. The CDR3 DNA reads TGTGCCAGCAGCCGAGTAAGGCTTAACACAGATACGCAGTATTTT. Its protein is CASSRVRLNTDTQYF.

This clonotype occurred many times. This chain links TRBV30 with TRBJ2-7; TRBD2 might be the D (6 bases). This CDR3 has 15 residues. Germline CDR1 reads GTSNPN; CDR2 reads SVGIG (reference sequence). Trimming stripped 7 bases from V and 5 bases from J, with 24 bases between. The CDR3 DNA reads as TGTGCCTCCTCCCTCAACGGACTACTAACCGACGAGCAGTACTTC. Translated, it gives CASSLNGLLTDEQYF.

This clonotype was counted at least ten times. J is TRBJ2-1 and V is TRBV7-9, with 13 bases identical to TRBD2. Germline values: CDR1 SEHNR, CDR2 FQNEAQ (reference sequence). CDR3 size: 15 residues. V shed 4 bases and J 9 bases; nucleotides not matched to a gene: 6. The CDR3 spells CASSSRTSGRPEQFF. The CDR3 bases are TGTGCCAGCAGCTCGAGGACTAGCGGGAGACCTGAGCAGTTCTTC. Complete variable domain (other parts from reference TRBV7-9 and TRBJ2-1): DTGVSQNPRHKITKRGQNVTFRCDPISEHNRLYWYRQTLGQGPEFLTYFQNEAQLEKSRLLSDRFSAERPKGSFSTLEIQRTEQGDSAMYLCASSSRTSGRPEQFFGPGTRLTVL.

The sample holds many counts of this clonotype. The chain combines TRBV6-1 with TRBJ2-1; no clear D gene. V was shortened by 1 base and J by 3 bases, with 10 bases between the two germline ends. The CDR3 contains 15 residues. The germline V gene has CDR1 MNHNS and CDR2 SASEGT. CDR3: CASSEVPESYNEQFF. The CDR3 DNA follows: TGTGCCAGCAGTGAAGTTCCCGAAAGCTACAATGAGCAGTTCTTC.

The chain joins TRBV7-9 to TRBJ2-5; TRBD2 aligns across 10 bases. V gave up 2 bases and J gave up 3 bases; unmatched junction bases: 6. Germline V gene sequence: CDR1 SEHNR, CDR2 FQNEAQ (reference sequence). The CDR3 is 16 amino acids. In DNA, the CDR3 is TGTGCCAGCAGCTTAACTGTAGCGGGAGGAGAAGAGACCCAGTACTTC. It is translated as CASSLTVAGGEETQYF. The whole variable domain, filled in from reference TRBV7-9 and TRBJ2-5, reads DTGVSQNPRHKITKRGQNVTFRCDPISEHNRLYWYRQTLGQGPEFLTYFQNEAQLEKSRLLSDRFSAERPKGSFSTLEIQRTEQGDSAMYLCASSLTVAGGEETQYFGPGTRLLVL.

This clonotype was detected a few times. This chain uses TRBV20-1 with TRBJ1-4, with unresolved D. Germline-derived CDR1 and CDR2 are DFQATT and SNEGSKA (reference sequence). Between the trimmed V and J ends, which lost 1 base and 8 bases, there was a span of 8 bases. The CDR3 is 12 amino acids. Written as DNA, the CDR3 is TGCAGTGCTAGAGTCTCTCAGGAAAAACTGTTTTTT. It is translated as CSARVSQEKLFF.

This clonotype was seen at least ten times. The chain uses TRBV12-3 or TRBV12-4 and TRBJ2-1; 10 bases fit TRBD2. Unmatched junction bases numbered 11, after V lost 0 bases and J lost 3 bases. The CDR3 sequence is 19 residues long. The DNA of the CDR3 is TGTGCCAGCAGTTTAGCATCACGAGGACTAGCGGCAGTCTACAATGAGCAGTTCTTC. It specifies CASSLASRGLAAVYNEQFF.

About this clonotype: One junction end disagrees with the germline gene, perhaps due to a read error. V gene TRBV28 combines with J gene TRBJ2-4, with TRBD1 matching 7 bases. The germline CDR1 and CDR2 sequences are MDHEN and SYDVKM. The CDR3 consists of 15 residues. CDR3 coding DNA: TGTGCCAGCAGTCTATGTGACAGGGCAGTTGACATTCAGTACTTC. Translated: CASSLCDRAVDIQYF.

The J gene is TRBJ2-1, the V gene TRBV10-3, with 12 bases that match TRBD2. Germline-derived CDR1 and CDR2 are ENHRY and SYGVKD. Trimming removed 10 bases from V and 7 bases from J; junction bases left unmatched: 8. The CDR3 contains 14 residues. The CDR3 nucleotides read TGTGCCAGCATGACTAGCGGGAGTACGAATGAGCAGTTCTTC. Protein product: CASMTSGSTNEQFF.

This clonotype has ten or more counts. The chain combines TRBV6-1 with TRBJ2-7; TRBD2 agrees at 10 bases. The junction had 7 bases not matched to a gene; V was cut back by 4 bases and J by 7 bases. Germline V gene sequence: CDR1 MNHNS, CDR2 SASEGT. The CDR3 contains 14 residues. DNA of the CDR3: TGTGCCAGCAGTGGCCCAGCGGGAGGGTCGGAGCAGTACTTC. Translation gives CASSGPAGGSEQYF.

This clonotype was seen only once. A read error is possible here, since a much larger clone lies one base away. The chain employs TRBV6-5 and TRBJ2-7; TRBD2 agrees at 10 bases. V gave up 4 bases and J gave up 3 bases; unmatched junction bases: 3. The CDR3 contains 14 residues. Germline CDR1 reads MNHEY; CDR2 reads SVGAGI. The chain's CDR3 is CASSFLAGVYEQYF. The CDR3 coding sequence is TGTGCCAGCAGTTTCCTAGCGGGAGTCTACGAGCAGTACTTC.

The V gene is TRBV12-3 or TRBV12-4, the J gene TRBJ2-2; TRBD2 matches 14 bases. J gave up 7 bases and V 7 bases, and 5 bases lay outside the gene matches. The CDR3 extends over 15 amino acids. CDR3 sequence (DNA): TGTGCCAGCACCCCGGGACTAGCGGGAGTCGGGGAGCTGTTTTTT. It specifies CASTPGLAGVGELFF.

This clonotype has a count of ten or more. The rearrangement uses TRBV6-4 and TRBJ2-3; TRBD1 aligns across 8 bases. V was pared by 4 bases and J by 1 base, with 10 bases of the junction left unmatched. CDR1 and CDR2 from the germline V gene are MRHNA and SNTAGT. The CDR3 has 17 residues. The CDR3 sequence is CASSAEQGAFGTDTQYF. CDR3 sequence (DNA): TGTGCCAGCAGTGCAGAGCAGGGGGCGTTTGGCACAGATACGCAGTATTTT.

The chain joins TRBV27 to TRBJ2-7, with 10 bases lining up with TRBD1. The V and J ends lost 2 bases and 4 bases, in that order; junction bases with no gene match: 5. CDR1 and CDR2 from the germline V gene are MNHEY and SMNVEV (reference sequence). CDR3 length equals 15 residues. Here the CDR3 DNA reads TGTGCCAGCAGTTTAGCGGCGGGACAGGGGTACGAGCAGTACTTC. Protein: CASSLAAGQGYEQYF.